These 21 T cell receptor beta chains share one sample of origin, sequenced in a study of vaccination and CD4 T cells after COVID-19. Cultured CD4+ T cell DNA underwent sequencing with the Oncomine TCR Beta short-read assay. One entry per CDR3 protein, called by TCRdb with MiXCR from the PCR reads. The table lists over 11,000 distinct CDR3 sequences, roughly 54% of them singletons. Treatment given: roughly 10-day PBMC culture with coronavirus spike peptide pools or control peptides (ViraFEST assay). Their cognate antigens are unknown. This sample comprised CD4+ T cells from blood, cultured in vitro, obtained before SARS-CoV-2 vaccination. These TCRs come from a human donor who had recovered from COVID-19.

Within the sample, this clonotype is large (0.1 to 1%). The chain combines TRBV24-1 with TRBJ1-2; weak D call: TRBD1 (6 bases). Germline CDR1 and CDR2: KGHDR and SFDVKD. The CDR3 runs 13 residues. With 2 bases removed from V and 7 bases from J, the gap between germline ends came to 10 bases. CDR3 sequence: CATSDSRGFGYTF. In DNA form, the CDR3 reads TGTGCCACCAGTGATTCCAGGGGATTTGGCTACACCTTC.

This chain joins TRBV28 and TRBJ1-1; 8 bases agree with TRBD1. The CDR3 extends over 13 amino acids. V shed 3 bases and J 8 bases; nucleotides not matched to a gene: 5. CDR1 and CDR2 from the germline V gene are MDHEN and SYDVKM. The DNA for the CDR3 is TGTGCCAGCAGTTTCCCGGACAGGGCGGAAGCTTTCTTT. Translation gives CASSFPDRAEAFF.

The rearrangement joins TRBV6-1 to TRBJ2-7, with 9 bases fitting TRBD1. From germline, CDR1 is MNHNS and CDR2 SASEGT. J gave up 4 bases and V 2 bases, and 9 bases lay outside the gene matches. This CDR3 spans 16 amino acids. The CDR3 nucleotides read TGTGCCAGCAGTGAAAGTTGGGGACAGGGCAGATACGAGCAGTACTTC. Translating gives CASSESWGQGRYEQYF.

The chain is built from TRBV7-9 and TRBJ1-1; 8 bases are shared with TRBD1. The CDR3 runs to 15 residues. Trimming at V came to 2 bases and at J to 4 bases, leaving 6 bases not matched to a gene. Germline-derived CDR1 and CDR2 are SEHNR and FQNEAQ (reference sequence). CDR3 residues: CASSLSPGGATEAFF. As DNA, the CDR3 is TGTGCCAGCAGCTTATCACCAGGGGGCGCCACTGAAGCTTTCTTT.

This clonotype was observed a few times. This chain connects TRBV7-9 to TRBJ1-6; D is unresolved. Germline values: CDR1 SEHNR, CDR2 FQNEAQ (reference sequence). Deletions cut 0 bases from V and 10 bases from J, with 4 bases between. The CDR3 extends over 12 amino acids. This CDR3 is CASSLAGSPLHF. For the CDR3, the DNA is TGTGCCAGCAGCTTAGCCGGCTCACCCCTCCACTTT.

The chain employs TRBV7-3 and TRBJ2-2; D tentatively fits TRBD1 or TRBD2 (5 bases each). The CDR3 length is 14 residues. Trimming removed 5 bases from V and 6 bases from J, with 13 bases in between. Germline loops: CDR1 SGHTA, CDR2 FQGTGA. The CDR3: CASSPWQGAGELFF. The CDR3 DNA reads as TGTGCCAGCAGCCCTTGGCAGGGAGCCGGGGAGCTGTTTTTT.

V gene TRBV29-1 combines with J gene TRBJ1-2; 8 bases map to TRBD1. CDR3 length: 12 amino acids. Losses at the gene ends were 5 bases for V and 8 bases for J; bases not matched to a gene: 7. Germline V lookup: CDR1 SQVTM, CDR2 ANQGSEA. The CDR3 here is CSVQTGGEGYTF. The DNA for the CDR3 is TGCAGCGTTCAAACAGGGGGTGAGGGCTACACCTTC.

CDR3 in amino acids: CASSLYLTAQETQYF. Here the CDR3 DNA reads TGTGCCAGCAGCTTATACTTGACAGCACAAGAGACCCAGTACTTC. V and J are TRBV7-9 and TRBJ2-5, with D possibly being TRBD1 (5 bases). V was clipped by 2 bases and J by 2 bases, with 12 bases between them. The CDR3 extends over 15 amino acids. Looked up from germline, CDR1 is SEHNR and CDR2 is FQNEAQ (reference sequence).

This clonotype has only a few counts. The rearrangement links TRBV7-2 to TRBJ2-2; no firm D call. The V and J ends lost 2 bases and 5 bases respectively, with 3 bases between them. Looked up from germline, CDR1 is SGHTA and CDR2 is FQGNSA. The CDR3 contains 12 residues. The CDR3 nucleotides read TGTGCCAGCAGCTTATTGACCGGGGAGCTGTTTTTT. This codes for CASSLLTGELFF.

The chain combines TRBV18 with TRBJ2-5, with D unclear. This CDR3 spans 13 amino acids. The V gene's germline CDR1 is KGHSH and CDR2 LQKENI. V was shortened by 3 bases and J by 1 base, with 6 bases between the two germline ends. CDR3 nucleotides: TGTGCCAGCTCACCTGATGCCCAAGAGACCCAGTACTTC. It specifies CASSPDAQETQYF.

This sequence joins TRBV6-1 and TRBJ1-5; 7 bases are shared with TRBD1. CDR1 MNHNS and CDR2 SASEGT come from the germline V gene. This CDR3 is built from 16 residues. Unmatched junction bases numbered 12, after V lost 6 bases and J lost 4 bases. Here the CDR3 DNA reads TGTGCCAGCAGCAGGCCAAGGGCAGGGGGAAATCAGCCCCAGCATTTT. Amino acid sequence: CASSRPRAGGNQPQHF.

By sample fraction, this clonotype is medium-sized. The chain uses TRBV20-1 and TRBJ2-5; tentative D call: TRBD1 (6 bases). Germline CDR1 is DFQATT and CDR2 is SNEGSKA (reference sequence). The CDR3 loop spans 13 amino acids. Deletions cut 0 bases from V and 5 bases from J, with 10 bases between. DNA for the CDR3: TGCAGTGCTAGAGATTGGCAGGGGGAGACCCAGTACTTC. Encoded protein: CSARDWQGETQYF.

V gene TRBV20-1 combines with J gene TRBJ2-7; 7 bases fit TRBD2. The germline gives CDR1 DFQATT, CDR2 SNEGSKA (reference sequence). Losses at the gene ends were 3 bases for V and 4 bases for J; bases not matched to a gene: 9. The CDR3 is 14 residues long. The CDR3 DNA is TGCAGTGCTAGCGCCGGCGGGAGAGGTTACGAGCAGTACTTC. The encoded protein is CSASAGGRGYEQYF.

This clonotype has more than one count but fewer than ten. The chain uses TRBV20-1 and TRBJ1-5; 7 bases fit TRBD1. Germline V gives CDR1 DFQATT, CDR2 SNEGSKA (reference sequence). The CDR3 contains 14 residues. The trim removed 1 base at V and 5 bases at J, leaving 5 bases unmatched. The chain's CDR3 is CSARAQGPYQPQHF. Here the CDR3 DNA reads TGCAGTGCTAGAGCACAGGGGCCCTATCAGCCCCAGCATTTT.

This clonotype was observed a handful of times. The rearrangement uses TRBV6-2 or TRBV6-3 and TRBJ2-5, with a weak D call TRBD2 (5 bases). V shed 6 bases and J shed 3 bases, with 11 bases lying between them. The CDR3 length is 13 residues. Per the germline V gene, CDR1 is MNHEY and CDR2 is SVGEGT. CDR3 nucleotide sequence: TGTGCCAGCAGAACTAGTGGTGAAGAGACCCAGTACTTC. Its protein product is CASRTSGEETQYF.

V gene TRBV27 combines with J gene TRBJ2-1; 11 positions match TRBD2. The CDR3 runs to 18 residues. CDR1 and CDR2 from the germline V gene are MNHEY and SMNVEV (reference sequence). J lost 4 bases, V lost 3 bases, and 11 bases had no gene match. The CDR3 sequence is CASSFSVAGGIKYNEQFF. CDR3 DNA: TGTGCCAGCAGTTTCTCCGTAGCGGGGGGGATAAAGTACAATGAGCAGTTCTTC.

By its share, this clonotype is medium-sized (0.01 to 0.1%). Here the CDR3 reads CATSRESRGELFF. The DNA for the CDR3 is TGTGCCACCAGCCGGGAATCACGGGGAGAGCTGTTTTTT. The rearrangement joins TRBV24-1 to TRBJ2-2, with a weak D call TRBD2 (5 bases). The V end was cut by 7 bases, the J end by 11 bases, with 16 bases between. The CDR3 has 13 amino acids. Per the germline V gene, CDR1 is KGHDR and CDR2 is SFDVKD.

Here the CDR3 DNA reads TGTGCCAGCAGTGAATCAAGAGCCTACGAGCAGTACTTC. This encodes CASSESRAYEQYF. J is TRBJ2-7 and V is TRBV2; unclear D gene. The V gene's germline CDR1 is SNHLY and CDR2 FYNNEI. V dropped 2 bases and J dropped 2 bases, with 7 bases sitting between them. The CDR3 sequence is 13 residues long.

The V gene is TRBV19, the J gene TRBJ1-5, with D perhaps matching TRBD1 (5 bases). This CDR3 comprises 13 residues. Trimming removed 10 bases at V and 8 bases at J, with 18 bases between. The germline V gene has CDR1 LNHDA and CDR2 SQIVND (reference sequence). The CDR3 DNA reads as TGTGCCACCTCGGGGGGTCCTAGGGAGCCCCAGCATTTT. Residues: CATSGGPREPQHF. The variable domain in full, completed from reference TRBV19 and TRBJ1-5, reads DGGITQSPKYLFRKEGQNVTLSCEQNLNHDAMYWYRQDPGQGLRLIYYSQIVNDFQKGDIAEGYSVSREKKESFPLTVTSAQKNPTAFYLCATSGGPREPQHFGDGTRLSIL.

The rearrangement joins TRBV14 to TRBJ1-1; 10 bases are shared with TRBD1. Germline loops: CDR1 SGHDN, CDR2 FVKESK. This CDR3 comprises 14 residues. With V trimmed by 3 bases and J by 4 bases, 2 bases remained unmatched. This chain's CDR3 is CASSQRTGGTEAFF. The CDR3 DNA reads TGTGCCAGCAGCCAGAGGACAGGGGGCACTGAAGCTTTCTTT.

This rearrangement joins TRBV20-1 to TRBJ2-7; 7 bases fit TRBD2. The CDR3 totals 14 residues. V dropped 3 bases and J dropped 1; count of bases not matched to a gene: 6. The V gene's germline CDR1 is DFQATT and CDR2 SNEGSKA (reference sequence). CDR3 amino acids: CSASEAGFSYEQYF. CDR3 in DNA: TGCAGTGCTAGTGAAGCGGGGTTTTCCTACGAGCAGTACTTC.